This T cell receptor beta chain comes out of a study of PD-L1 blockade in urothelial cancer. Background on the study: Each blood sample yielded a median of about 130,000 T cells.

As for time point: pretreatment peripheral blood. Remarks on this clone: One end of the junction varies from germline; a read error may be responsible.

The V gene's germline CDR1 is SSHAT and CDR2 FNYEAQ (reference sequence). The CDR3 extends over 13 amino acids. Some clones are missing from TCRdb's copy, which holds only in-frame ones; the method was immunoSEQ multiplex PCR. The profile shows about 45,000 clones, 70% to 90% of them singletons. This receptor was obtained from a donor aged 40 or older with urothelial cancer. V and J are TRBV7-7 and TRBJ1-1; D uncertain. The material was PBMCs, obtained around atezolizumab (anti-PD-L1) treatment. CDR3 sequence (DNA): TGTGCTAGCAGCCTCTCGGAGGGCACTGAAGCTTTCTTT. It encodes CASSLSEGTEAFF.